This T cell receptor (beta chain) was profiled in a study of cytomegalovirus exposure and HLA in healthy donors. Study findings and constraints: Altogether, around 160 TCR beta chains were recorded as cytomegalovirus-associated. Cytomegalovirus status, reportedly, was diagnosed with high specificity and sensitivity by the classifier. First-cohort TCR clusters tended to co-occur in the roughly 120 validation repertoires, a later analysis found.

Profiling relied on immunoSEQ multiplex PCR, and the TCRdb table lists in-frame clones only, not all of them. In the table there are over 110,000 clones, roughly 86% of which are singletons. The count of this clone is one. Its antigen is as yet unknown. Sequenced: PBMCs. The TCR originated in a man younger than 30 in good health and CMV-seropositive.

The CDR3 DNA follows: TGTGCCACCAGCAGAGCTTTGGGGACAGGGACCTACGAGCAGTACTTC. Translated, it gives CATSRALGTGTYEQYF. This chain connects TRBV15 to TRBJ2-7; TRBD1 matches 9 bases. J gave up 2 bases and V 1 base, and 6 bases lay outside the gene matches. The germline CDR1 and CDR2 sequences are LNHNV and YYDKDF (reference sequence). This CDR3 is built from 16 residues.